The sequence of this T cell receptor beta chain was determined in a study of cytomegalovirus exposure and HLA in healthy donors. Study results and caveats: Most TCR sequences were seen very rarely across donors, but some public TCRs occurred in many. After further analysis at a later stage, 16,951 TCR beta sequences were associated with HLA alleles at 0.05 false discovery rate. A later analysis revealed that TCR association rates differed between HLA loci, peaking at DRB1 and bottoming out at HLA-C. An analysis done earlier found most TCR beta V segments productive about 87% or about 30% of the time.

With regard to this clone: The target antigen is unknown.

PCR was performed using 60 Vbeta and 13 Jbeta primers. Profiled with immunoSEQ multiplex PCR; TCRdb holds only in-frame clones, not every one. Among under 200,000 clones listed, less than 90% were seen once. V was pared by 0 bases and J by 0 bases, with 5 bases between. The CDR3 covers 14 residues. Germline V gene data show CDR1 as LNHNV and CDR2 as YYDKDF (reference sequence). Sequenced material: PBMCs. The chain has TRBV15 and TRBJ1-2, with D unresolved. This sequence was found in a male donor in good health and CMV-seropositive. The CDR3 nucleotides are TGTGCCACCAGCAGAGATCTATCTAACTATGGCTACACCTTC. It specifies CATSRDLSNYGYTF.